A single T cell receptor beta chain is shown here with its context. What it recognizes is unknown. The entry originates in a study of shared clonotypes between healthy human individuals. Profiling relied on immunoSEQ multiplex PCR, and the TCRdb table lists in-frame clones only, not all of them. The data hold some 2,500,000 clones, with roughly 92% observed a single time. Findings and limits, study-wide: It was anticipated that sequencing depth would influence how many clonotypes donors shared.

Per germline, CDR1 MDHEN and CDR2 SYDVKM. With 2 bases removed from V and 0 bases from J, the gap between germline ends came to 8 bases. The CDR3 is 15 residues long. Participating donors were healthy, HIV-negative adults free of recent acute infections or vaccinations. The chain couples TRBV28 to TRBJ2-4; unclear D gene. This clonotype originated in a man aged 18 to 30 in good health. Some clones in this sample may be carry-over from other donors' samples. Material for sequencing was naive CD4+ T cells from PBMCs. Subset indicated: CD45RA+ positively selected. The CDR3 loop reads CASSLRQIAKNIQYF. The CDR3 DNA is TGTGCCAGCAGTTTACGTCAGATAGCCAAAAACATTCAGTACTTC.